Listed below are T cell receptor beta chains from one sample, sequenced in a study of long-term antiretroviral therapy in people with HIV. Assay used: immunoSEQ multiplex PCR; TCRdb lists only in-frame clones, some missing. The sample has 30,000 or so clones, 90% seen once. The sample in question was unsorted PBMCs, obtained around 5 years after starting antiretroviral therapy. All receptors come from a middle-aged woman with HIV. The CDR3 runs from the conserved cysteine through the conserved F or W. The D gene is left open where the match is weak. Size values are once, few and many counts, or a class for expanded clones, and some rows have none.

D: TRBD2
size: once
J: TRBJ2-1
length: 14
V: TRBV10-3
DNA: TGTGCCATCAGTGCCGGGACTAGCGGGAATGAGCAGTTCTTC
CDR3: CAISAGTSGNEQFF

D: TRBD1
size: .
J: TRBJ2-7
length: 15
V: TRBV4-1
DNA: TGCGCCAGCAGCCCCCTCGGACAGGTACCCTACGAGCAGTACTTC
CDR3: CASSPLGQVPYEQYF

D: .
size: .
J: TRBJ1-2
length: 12
V: TRBV7-9
DNA: TGTGCCAGCAGCTCCGAGGGCTATGGCTACACCTTC
CDR3: CASSSEGYGYTF

D: TRBD2
size: .
J: TRBJ2-3
length: 16
V: TRBV5-1
DNA: TGCGCCAGCAGCTTGGCCCCAGCGGGAGACCCAGATACGCAGTATTTT
CDR3: CASSLAPAGDPDTQYF

D: .
size: .
J: TRBJ1-5
length: 15
V: TRBV7-2
DNA: TGTGCCAGCAGCTTAGGTGGGCAGGGTGGTCAGCCCCAGCATTTT
CDR3: CASSLGGQGGQPQHF

D: TRBD1
size: .
J: TRBJ2-2
length: 14
V: TRBV11-1
DNA: TGTGCCAGCAGCTTCCCCGGACAGGCCGGGGAGCTGTTTTTT
CDR3: CASSFPGQAGELFF

D: .
size: .
J: TRBJ2-1
length: 15
V: TRBV6-5
DNA: TGTGCCAGCAGCCAACAAAGACCGGGTTTCGATGAGCAGTTCTTC
CDR3: CASSQQRPGFDEQFF

D: .
size: once
J: TRBJ1-1
length: 13
V: TRBV11-2
DNA: TGTGCCAGCAGCTCACCCCCCGCCACTGAAGCTTTCTTT
CDR3: CASSSPPATEAFF

D: .
size: once
J: TRBJ2-3
length: 16
V: TRBV5-5
DNA: TGTGCCAGCAGCTTGGTAACGGATCCGCGCACAGATACGCAGTATTTT
CDR3: CASSLVTDPRTDTQYF

D: .
size: .
J: TRBJ2-2
length: 16
V: TRBV7-8
DNA: TGTGCCAGCAGCTTAGAGTCCGGGGGAGCACCCGGGGAGCTGTTTTTT
CDR3: CASSLESGGAPGELFF

D: .
size: .
J: TRBJ2-1
length: 16
V: TRBV10-1
DNA: TGCGCCAGCAGTGACAATCCAGGGAGCTCCTACAATGAGCAGTTCTTC
CDR3: CASSDNPGSSYNEQFF

D: TRBD1
size: .
J: TRBJ1-4
length: 15
V: TRBV5-4
DNA: TGTGCCAGCAGGTCCGGGACAGGGTCGGATGAAAAACTGTTTTTT
CDR3: CASRSGTGSDEKLFF

D: TRBD1
size: .
J: TRBJ2-7
length: 14
V: TRBV15
DNA: TGTGCCACCAGCGGAGGACAGGGAGGCTACGAGCAGTACTTC
CDR3: CATSGGQGGYEQYF

D: TRBD1
size: .
J: TRBJ2-1
length: 16
V: TRBV27
DNA: TGTGCCAGCAGTGCCGGGACAGCCCTTACCTACAATGAGCAGTTCTTC
CDR3: CASSAGTALTYNEQFF

D: .
size: .
J: TRBJ1-6
length: 10
V: TRBV30
DNA: TGTGCCTCGTTGCCTACACCCCTCCACTTT
CDR3: CASLPTPLHF

D: TRBD1
size: .
J: TRBJ1-2
length: 16
V: TRBV6-1
DNA: TGTGCCAGCAGTGACCCCTACAGGGGGCCTGGCTATGGCTACACCTTC
CDR3: CASSDPYRGPGYGYTF

D: TRBD2
size: .
J: TRBJ2-1
length: 16
V: TRBV13
DNA: TGTGCCAGCAGCTCGCCTAGCGGGGGCCTCTACAATGAGCAGTTCTTC
CDR3: CASSSPSGGLYNEQFF

D: .
size: .
J: TRBJ1-2
length: 15
V: TRBV19
DNA: TGTGCCAGTCTCCAGGGGACCAGAGCTAACTATGGCTACACCTTC
CDR3: CASLQGTRANYGYTF

D: .
size: .
J: TRBJ1-5
length: 13
V: TRBV6-6
DNA: TGTGCCAGCAGTTCGGATGTTGCCCAGCCCCAGCATTTT
CDR3: CASSSDVAQPQHF

D: .
size: .
J: TRBJ2-7
length: 16
V: TRBV4-1
DNA: TGCGCCAGCAGCCGGATGGGACTCGTCCCGACCTACGAGCAGTACTTC
CDR3: CASSRMGLVPTYEQYF

D: .
size: .
J: TRBJ1-1
length: 11
V: TRBV29-1
DNA: TGCAGCGTTCCCCGGGGAGATGAAGCTTTCTTT
CDR3: CSVPRGDEAFF

D: .
size: .
J: TRBJ2-6
length: 12
V: TRBV30
DNA: TGTGCCTGGACCGCGGGACTTCCCATCCTGACTTTC
CDR3: CAWTAGLPILTF

D: .
size: .
J: TRBJ1-4
length: 15
V: TRBV4-2
DNA: TGTGCCAGCAGCCAAACAGGGTCCATAGGTGAAAAACTGTTTTTT
CDR3: CASSQTGSIGEKLFF

D: .
size: .
J: TRBJ1-6
length: 13
V: TRBV7-9
DNA: TGTGCCAGCAGCCAAGACAGTAATTCACCCCTCCACTTT
CDR3: CASSQDSNSPLHF

D: TRBD2
size: .
J: TRBJ2-2
length: 17
V: TRBV19
DNA: TGTGCCAGTAGTAGCAGACTAGCGGGAGGGCCCACCGGGGAGCTGTTTTTT
CDR3: CASSSRLAGGPTGELFF

D: .
size: .
J: TRBJ1-6
length: 14
V: TRBV7-9
DNA: TGTGCCAGCAGCTTAGGCAAGGCGGGTTCACCCCTCCACTTT
CDR3: CASSLGKAGSPLHF

D: .
size: .
J: TRBJ1-5
length: 11
V: TRBV7-2
DNA: TGTGCCAGCAGCGGGGGGGCGGATTTTCGGTTT
CDR3: CASSGGADFRF

D: .
size: few
J: TRBJ1-2
length: 13
V: TRBV9
DNA: TGTGCCAGCAGCGTAGGCGGATCCTATGGCTACACCTTC
CDR3: CASSVGGSYGYTF

D: TRBD1
size: once
J: TRBJ2-7
length: 15
V: TRBV6-5
DNA: TGTGCCAGCAGTTCCCCAAGGGACAGCTCCTACGAGCAGTACTTC
CDR3: CASSSPRDSSYEQYF

D: .
size: .
J: TRBJ2-1
length: 13
V: TRBV19
DNA: TGTGCCAGTAGCGGCCGTTATTTGGATGAGCAGTTCTTC
CDR3: CASSGRYLDEQFF

D: TRBD1
size: .
J: TRBJ1-1
length: 12
V: TRBV5-1
DNA: TGCGCCAGCGGGGCAGGGGGCACTGAAGCTTTCTTT
CDR3: CASGAGGTEAFF

D: TRBD2
size: .
J: TRBJ2-7
length: 15
V: TRBV4-1
DNA: TGCGCCAGCAGCCACGTAGCCGGGACTACCTACGAGCAGTACTTC
CDR3: CASSHVAGTTYEQYF

D: .
size: .
J: TRBJ2-1
length: 16
V: TRBV9
DNA: TGTGCCAGCAGCGTAGGTCGGATCCGCTCCTACAATGAGCAGTTCTTC
CDR3: CASSVGRIRSYNEQFF

D: .
size: .
J: TRBJ2-7
length: 13
V: TRBV5-3
DNA: TGTGCCAGAAGCTTGTCAGGGCCCTGCGAGCAGTACTTC
CDR3: CARSLSGPCEQYF

D: .
size: .
J: TRBJ2-1
length: 13
V: TRBV11-3
DNA: TGTGCCAGCACCCAATTCTTGGGCAATGAGCAGTTCTTC
CDR3: CASTQFLGNEQFF

D: TRBD2
size: .
J: TRBJ2-3
length: 14
V: TRBV27
DNA: TGTGCCAGCGGGACTAGCGGGGGCACAGATACGCAGTATTTT
CDR3: CASGTSGGTDTQYF

D: .
size: .
J: TRBJ1-3
length: 18
V: TRBV4-1
DNA: TGCGCCAGCAGCCAACTAGACCTAGGACTTGCCATTGGAAACACCATATATTTT
CDR3: CASSQLDLGLAIGNTIYF

D: .
size: .
J: TRBJ1-2
length: 14
V: TRBV4-3
DNA: TGCGCCAGCAGCCAAGATGGCAGGACTGATGGCTACACCTTC
CDR3: CASSQDGRTDGYTF

D: .
size: .
J: TRBJ1-4
length: 16
V: TRBV9
DNA: TGTGCCAGCAGCGTAGGGGCGACAGTATATAATGAAAAACTGTTTTTT
CDR3: CASSVGATVYNEKLFF

D: .
size: .
J: TRBJ1-1
length: 17
V: TRBV5-5
DNA: TGTGCCAGCAGCTTGTTTCACGGAGGACAGTTGAACACTGAAGCTTTCTTT
CDR3: CASSLFHGGQLNTEAFF

D: TRBD1
size: .
J: TRBJ1-1
length: 15
V: TRBV29-1
DNA: TGCAGCGTTGAAGTCTGGGACAGGGGGCAGGCTGAAGCTTTCTTT
CDR3: CSVEVWDRGQAEAFF

D: .
size: .
J: TRBJ2-1
length: 15
V: TRBV6-5
DNA: TGTGCCAGCAGTTACTCCGGGACCCCCCACAATGAGCAGTTCTTC
CDR3: CASSYSGTPHNEQFF

D: TRBD2
size: .
J: TRBJ2-7
length: 15
V: TRBV6-6
DNA: TGTGCCAGCAGTTACCCGTCCGGGACTAGCTACGAGCAGTACTTC
CDR3: CASSYPSGTSYEQYF

D: .
size: .
J: TRBJ1-3
length: 17
V: TRBV11-3
DNA: TGTGCCAGCAGCCTCACCGGAACGGGGATTCCTGGAAACACCATATATTTT
CDR3: CASSLTGTGIPGNTIYF

D: .
size: .
J: TRBJ1-1
length: 11
V: TRBV25-1
DNA: TGTGCCAGCAGTGTGACAGGCGAAGCTTTCTTT
CDR3: CASSVTGEAFF

D: TRBD1
size: .
J: TRBJ1-2
length: 14
V: TRBV6-5
DNA: TGTGCCAGCAGTTATGGGACAGGGGGCTATGGCTACACCTTC
CDR3: CASSYGTGGYGYTF

D: .
size: .
J: TRBJ2-3
length: 14
V: TRBV5-4
DNA: TGTGCCAGCAGCTTAACAGGGAGCACAGATACGCAGTATTTT
CDR3: CASSLTGSTDTQYF